This TCR beta chain was identified in a study of shared clonotypes between healthy human individuals. The test was conducted at deep level. Sequencing was performed with immunoSEQ multiplex PCR; in TCRdb, only in-frame clones are kept and a portion is missing. The data contain 1.4 million or so clones, just under 99% of them singletons. The study separated CD4+ cells into CD45RA+ naive and CD45RA-negative memory subsets. Germline V CDR1 and CDR2: MNHEY, SMNVEV (reference sequence). This CDR3 has 14 residues. V gave up 4 bases and J gave up 7 bases; unmatched junction bases: 3. Overall study results and limits: A generally larger estimated richness was seen in naive subsets than in memory subsets.

Comment on this clone: Its antigen is unknown.

This chain joins TRBV27 and TRBJ2-7, with 14 bases that match TRBD2. This TCR derives from a man aged 25-45 years in good health. Material for sequencing was naive CD4+ T cells sorted from blood. The sample's subset: CD45RA+ positively selected. The CDR3 loop is CASSWGLAGVEQYF. The CDR3 DNA follows: TGTGCCAGCAGTTGGGGACTAGCGGGAGTAGAGCAGTACTTC.